This section outlines one TCR beta chain sequence together with its context. Its specificity is not known. Via MiXCR, TCRdb re-called the 5' RACE reads, giving one row per CDR3 protein. The data contain 300,000 to 350,000 distinct CDR3 sequences, roughly a fifth of them singletons. The sample belongs to a study of T-cell memory formation after mild COVID-19. Trimming stripped 3 bases from V and 1 base from J, with 13 bases between. This CDR3 is built from 16 residues. CDR1 and CDR2 from the germline V gene are SGHVT and SQSDAQ. Study-wide points: Cross-reactive memory seemingly joined, as some responding clones were found in pre-infection memory. Clones contracting over day 15 to 85 were CD4/CD8 balanced, with later expanders leaning CD4+.

Sequenced sample: PBMCs or a T cell subset sorted from them (not recorded which). The clonotype originates from a man between 18 and 29 years old who had mild COVID-19 (a few samples of this study predate the infection). Cell type and time point are not known. The rearrangement uses TRBV7-4 and TRBJ1-3; no clear D. The CDR3 coding sequence is TGTGCCAGCAGCTTCGCCCCTGGCGGTTCTGGAAACACCATATATTTT. Protein: CASSFAPGGSGNTIYF.